The rows below give T cell receptor beta chains drawn from one sample of a study of blood T cell repertoires in COVID-19. TCRdb's table, derived via immunoSEQ multiplex PCR, lists solely in-frame clones and lacks some. Of about 310,000 clones listed, roughly 89% were seen once; the top ten hold roughly 5.3%. Material for sequencing was PBMCs or T cells enriched from blood (not recorded which). The receptors come from a man aged 55 to 70 who had recovered from COVID-19. CDR3s include the opening cysteine and the closing phenylalanine or tryptophan. The D gene is left open where the match is weak. The size entry is marked missing in some rows and otherwise reads once, few, many or a size class.

TRBD2	.	TRBV7-2	TRBJ2-5	CASSPSTQRGETQYF	TGTGCCAGCAGCCCCAGTACACAGCGGGGAGAGACCCAGTACTTC
.	.	TRBV7-2	TRBJ2-3	CASSGYRVGTQYF	TGTGCCAGCAGCGGGTACAGGGTCGGGACGCAGTATTTT
TRBD1	.	TRBV19	TRBJ2-7	CASSARRQGSYEQYF	TGTGCCAGTAGTGCCCGCCGACAGGGTAGCTACGAGCAGTACTTC
TRBD1	.	TRBV27	TRBJ1-2	CASSARTGRANYGYTF	TGTGCCAGCAGCGCCCGGACAGGCCGAGCTAACTATGGCTACACCTTC
TRBD2	.	TRBV7-2	TRBJ2-1	CASSYGGVEQFF	TGTGCCAGCAGTTATGGGGGGGTTGAGCAGTTCTTC
.	.	TRBV15	TRBJ1-2	CATSRDFSGYTF	TGTGCCACCAGCAGAGATTTTAGCGGCTACACCTTC
.	.	TRBV28	TRBJ2-5	CASSLRETQYF	TGTGCCAGCAGCTTACGGGAGACCCAGTACTTC
.	.	TRBV2	TRBJ2-3	CASSPDRGIDTQYF	TGTGCCAGCAGCCCAGATAGGGGGATCGATACGCAGTATTTT
TRBD2	.	TRBV27	TRBJ2-1	CASSLLAGEFGVNEQFF	TGTGCCAGCAGTTTACTAGCGGGAGAATTTGGAGTGAATGAGCAGTTCTTC
TRBD1	.	TRBV19	TRBJ1-1	CASWTGGFISTEAFF	TGTGCCAGTTGGACAGGGGGCTTTATTTCTACTGAAGCTTTCTTT
TRBD1	.	TRBV18	TRBJ2-5	CASSGGQASRETQYF	TGTGCCAGCTCAGGCGGACAGGCTTCCCGGGAGACCCAGTACTTC
.	.	TRBV28	TRBJ2-5	CASSLRRQGGRETQYF	TGTGCCAGCAGTTTAAGACGACAGGGAGGAAGGGAGACCCAGTACTTC
.	.	TRBV28	TRBJ1-2	CASSFIGGANYGYTF	TGTGCCAGCAGCTTCATCGGAGGGGCTAACTATGGCTACACCTTC
TRBD2	.	TRBV5-4	TRBJ2-2	CASSLGGLAGVEAGELFF	TGTGCCAGCAGCTTGGGCGGACTAGCGGGAGTTGAGGCCGGGGAGCTGTTTTTT
TRBD1	.	TRBV6-5	TRBJ2-7	CASSNRGQQYF	TGTGCCAGCAGCAACAGGGGTCAGCAGTACTTC
TRBD2	.	TRBV7-3	TRBJ2-1	CASSLTSGRLYNEQFF	TGTGCCAGCAGTTTGACTAGCGGGAGACTCTACAATGAGCAGTTCTTC
.	.	TRBV9	TRBJ2-5	CASSVVLGGQETQYF	TGTGCCAGCAGCGTAGTCCTCGGGGGACAAGAGACCCAGTACTTC
TRBD1	.	TRBV7-3	TRBJ2-1	CASSLRDRGYNEQFF	TGTGCCAGCAGCCTCCGGGACAGGGGATACAATGAGCAGTTCTTC
.	.	TRBV3-1/TRBV3-2	TRBJ2-1	CASSQGEKILGGAQFF	TGTGCCAGCAGCCAAGGCGAAAAAATCCTAGGGGGAGCGCAGTTCTTC
TRBD1	.	TRBV6-5	TRBJ1-6	CASSYTRQGQSPLHF	TGTGCCAGCAGTTATACCAGACAGGGTCAGTCACCCCTCCACTTT
.	few	TRBV7-2	TRBJ2-2	CASRDSVNTGELFF	TGTGCCAGCAGGGATAGCGTGAACACCGGGGAGCTGTTTTTT
TRBD1	.	TRBV9	TRBJ1-3	CASSVHPPGGGQGNTIYF	TGTGCCAGCAGCGTACATCCGCCCGGGGGGGGACAGGGAAACACCATATATTTT
TRBD1	.	TRBV6-1	TRBJ1-3	CASSEARTGASGNTIYF	TGTGCCAGCAGTGAAGCTCGGACAGGCGCCTCTGGAAACACCATATATTTT
.	.	TRBV6-6	TRBJ1-2	CASSLGQYGYTF	TGTGCCAGCAGCCTCGGACAGTATGGCTACACCTTC
.	.	TRBV21-1	TRBJ2-7	CASSRCLDSSSYEQYF	TGTGCCAGCAGTCGGTGCCTAGACAGTAGCTCCTACGAGCAGTACTTC
TRBD1	.	TRBV28	TRBJ1-3	CASRGQLNTIYF	TGTGCCAGCAGGGGACAGCTAAACACCATATATTTT
TRBD1	few	TRBV6-5	TRBJ1-2	CASSPGLGTGEGYTF	TGTGCCAGCAGTCCTGGACTAGGGACAGGGGAAGGCTACACCTTC
.	.	TRBV21-1	TRBJ2-6	CASGQGGQGNSGANVLTF	TGTGCCAGCGGTCAAGGCGGACAGGGAAACTCTGGGGCCAACGTCCTGACTTTC
.	once	TRBV6-5	TRBJ1-5	CASSYSRTDQPQHF	TGTGCCAGCAGTTACTCGAGAACGGATCAGCCCCAGCATTTT
.	.	TRBV28	TRBJ1-4	CASGRLFEKLFF	TGTGCCAGCGGCAGACTATTTGAAAAACTGTTTTTT
TRBD1	.	TRBV27	TRBJ1-2	CASSSYPPGGSSNYGYTF	TGTGCCAGCAGTTCCTACCCGCCAGGGGGCTCTTCCAACTATGGCTACACCTTC